These T cell receptor beta chains were read from a single sample in a study of T cells in Graves' hyperthyroidism and ophthalmopathy. A single record per CDR3 protein comes from TCRdb applying MiXCR to the multiplex PCR reads. The top ten hold around 7.7% of the sample, which has about 710,000 distinct CDR3 sequences, roughly 15% seen once. The specimen sequenced was blood. These receptors all stem from a young man with Graves' hyperthyroidism. The CDR3 runs from the conserved cysteine through the conserved F or W. The D gene is left open where the match is weak. Clone size is shown for a subset of rows, as once, few, many or a class of expanded clone.

j_call clone_size v_call d_call cdr3_nt cdr3_aa
TRBJ2-7 few TRBV6-5 TRBD1 TGTGCCAGCAGTTCCTCAGCGGACAGGGGGCTAATCTACGAGCAGTACTTC CASSSSADRGLIYEQYF
TRBJ1-1 many TRBV13 - TGTGCCAGCAGCTTAAAACCCCAGGACGCTGAAGCTTTCTTT CASSLKPQDAEAFF
TRBJ1-1 many TRBV28 - TGTGCCAGCAGTCACTCACTCAGCACTGAAGCTTTCTTT CASSHSLSTEAFF
TRBJ2-1 few TRBV29-1 TRBD2 TGCAGCGTTCTAGCTAGCGGCCACTACAATGAGCAGTTCTTC CSVLASGHYNEQFF
TRBJ1-5 - TRBV6-5 - TGTGCCAGCAGTTACACGACAGGCGACAATCAGCCCCAGCATTTT CASSYTTGDNQPQHF
TRBJ1-2 many TRBV29-1 TRBD1 TGCAGCGTCCCGACAGGGGTTAACTATGGCTACACCTTC CSVPTGVNYGYTF
TRBJ1-1 few TRBV15 - TGTGCCACCAGCAGAGAGGCGGACACTGAAGCTTTCTTT CATSREADTEAFF
TRBJ2-3 many TRBV27 TRBD2 TGTGCCAGCAGTTTAAGGTCTAGCGGAAGCACAGATACGCAGTATTTT CASSLRSSGSTDTQYF
TRBJ2-5 - TRBV5-6 TRBD2 TGTGCCAGCAGCCCCGGACTAGCGGGAGGTCTTCGGGAGACCCAGTACTTC CASSPGLAGGLRETQYF
TRBJ2-1 - TRBV6-2/TRBV6-3 TRBD2 TGTGCCAGCACGCCTAGCGGCTACAATGAGCAGTTCTTC CASTPSGYNEQFF
TRBJ2-7 many TRBV18 - TGTGCCAGCTCTCGGGACACCTACGAGCAGTACTTC CASSRDTYEQYF
TRBJ2-3 many TRBV12-3/TRBV12-4 - TGTGCCAGCAGGGAGAGATTCCTAGCAGATACGCAGTATTTT CASRERFLADTQYF
TRBJ2-1 - TRBV6-9 - TGTGCCACCTTAGAGGGCCACTCCTACAATGAGCAGTTCTTC CATLEGHSYNEQFF
TRBJ2-1 - TRBV5-5 TRBD2 TGTGCCAGCAGCCGGACTAGCGACGAGCAGTTCTTC CASSRTSDEQFF
TRBJ2-3 many TRBV5-6 TRBD2 TGTGCCAGCAGCCTCGAGCGGGAGTTTTGGGTTACGCAGTATTTT CASSLEREFWVTQYF
TRBJ2-1 few TRBV6-1 - TGTGCCAGCAGTGAAGACATTAGGAATGGTGAGCAGTTCTTC CASSEDIRNGEQFF
TRBJ2-4 - TRBV27 - TGTGCCAGCAGTTTGACGTACGAAAACATTCAGTACTTC CASSLTYENIQYF
TRBJ1-3 - TRBV4-1 TRBD1 TGCGCCAGCAGCCAAGAAGAGACAGGGGGAAACACCATATATTTT CASSQEETGGNTIYF
TRBJ1-4 many TRBV3-1 - TGTGCCAGCAGCCGGACAGTTCTGAATGAAAAACTGTTTTTT CASSRTVLNEKLFF
TRBJ2-5 once TRBV18 TRBD2 TGTGCCAGCAGCCAAGCGGGGGGAAAGACCCAGTACTTC CASSQAGGKTQYF
TRBJ2-1 many TRBV27 TRBD2 TGTGCCAGCAGTGGGGGACTAGATGTGGCCTACAATGAGCAGTTCTTC CASSGGLDVAYNEQFF
TRBJ2-5 few TRBV5-1 TRBD2 TGCGCCAGCAGCTTGCTAGCGGAATACAGTAAGACCCAGTACTTC CASSLLAEYSKTQYF
TRBJ2-7 few TRBV5-6 - TGTGCCAGCAGCTTGTTAGGGGGAGCCTCCTACGAGCAGTACTTC CASSLLGGASYEQYF
TRBJ2-3 few TRBV2 - TGTGCCAGCAAAGAACGCACAGATACGCAGTATTTT CASKERTDTQYF
TRBJ2-1 - TRBV5-4 TRBD2 TGTGCCAGCAGCTCACTAGCGGGAGAAGTGGATGAGCAGTTCTTC CASSSLAGEVDEQFF
TRBJ2-1 many TRBV24-1 TRBD1 TGTGCCACCAGTGATCCCGGGACAGGGGGCAATGAGCAGTTCTTC CATSDPGTGGNEQFF
TRBJ2-7 few TRBV7-9 - TGTGCCAGCAGCCCCGGGGAGCGGTCTTACGAGCAGTACTTC CASSPGERSYEQYF
TRBJ2-3 - TRBV9 TRBD2 TGTGCCAGCAGCGTCGGCGGGAGGAAAACAGATACGCAGTATTTT CASSVGGRKTDTQYF
TRBJ2-1 - TRBV30 TRBD2 TGTGCCTGGAGGCTAGCGGGAGGGATAAGCTCCTACAATGAGCAGTTCTTC CAWRLAGGISSYNEQFF
TRBJ2-2 - TRBV6-1 TRBD2 TGTGCCATCCTAGCGGAGAACACCGGGGAGCTGTTTTTT CAILAENTGELFF
TRBJ2-2 few TRBV7-9 TRBD2 TGTGCCAGCAGCCCTTGGGCGGGAGGGTCGAACACCGGGGAGCTGTTTTTT CASSPWAGGSNTGELFF
TRBJ2-7 many TRBV6-5 - TGTGCCAGCAGTTACAGGGTTGGGTACGAGCAGTACTTC CASSYRVGYEQYF
TRBJ1-2 many TRBV2 - TGTGCCAGCAGTGATTCCGGGGGCCTTTATGGCTACACCTTC CASSDSGGLYGYTF
TRBJ2-2 - TRBV19 TRBD1 TGTGCCAGTAGTATAAGGACAGGGGATACCGGGGAGCTGTTTTTT CASSIRTGDTGELFF
TRBJ2-7 many TRBV25-1 - TGTGCCAGCACATGGCTCCACCGGGTTGAGGACGAGCAGTACTTC CASTWLHRVEDEQYF
TRBJ2-7 few TRBV20-1 - TGCAGTGCTAGAAGGCTGGAGAGACTCTCCTACGAGCAGTACTTC CSARRLERLSYEQYF
TRBJ2-4 many TRBV28 TRBD1 TGTGCCAGCAGTCCGTGGACAGGGGAGCCAAAAAACATTCAGTACTTC CASSPWTGEPKNIQYF
TRBJ1-1 - TRBV10-3 TRBD1 TGTGCCAGCAGTGAGGCGACAGGGGATGAAGCTTTCTTT CASSEATGDEAFF
TRBJ1-4 few TRBV28 - TGTGCCAGCAGTCCCGGCGGGACGCCAACTAATGAAAAACTGTTTTTT CASSPGGTPTNEKLFF
TRBJ1-2 - TRBV20-1 TRBD1 TGCAGTGCTAGACATAGACAGGGGGCATACGGCTACACCTTC CSARHRQGAYGYTF
TRBJ2-7 many TRBV9 - TGTGCCAGCAGCGTAGCTCCGTTCTCCTACGAGCAGTACTTC CASSVAPFSYEQYF
TRBJ2-4 few TRBV6-1 TRBD2 TGTGCCAGCAGACGCACTAGCGGGAGCGGAAGAAACATTCAGTACTTC CASRRTSGSGRNIQYF
TRBJ2-2 many TRBV20-1 TRBD2 TGCAGTGCTAGAGCAAACGGGGGGGGCACCGGGGAGCTGTTTTTT CSARANGGGTGELFF
TRBJ2-7 - TRBV7-9 - TGTGCCAGCAGCCGCTTAGGGGGGATAGATTGGCTTCCTGGCGAGCAGTACTTC CASSRLGGIDWLPGEQYF
TRBJ1-1 many TRBV7-2 - TGTGCCAGCAGCTTGCTGACGGTGATGAACACTGAAGCTTTCTTT CASSLLTVMNTEAFF
TRBJ2-1 few TRBV10-1 TRBD2 TGCGCCAGCAGTGAGGCCCTAGCGGGAGGATATAACAATGAGCAGTTCTTC CASSEALAGGYNNEQFF
TRBJ2-1 - TRBV12-3/TRBV12-4 TRBD2 TGTGCCAGCAGTTTACAGCGGGGATCCTACAATGAGCAGTTCTTC CASSLQRGSYNEQFF
TRBJ2-5 - TRBV9 - TGTGCCAGCAGGGGGGGGGGGGAGGGGGCGTTGGAGACCCAGTACTTC CASRGGGEGALETQYF
TRBJ1-2 - TRBV6-8 - TGTGCCAGCGGGACTCCAACTAACTATGGCTACACCTTC CASGTPTNYGYTF
TRBJ1-1 few TRBV7-9 - TGTGCCAGCAGCCCTAGTTGGGCGGGCACTGAAGCTTTCTTT CASSPSWAGTEAFF
TRBJ1-3 - TRBV30 - TGTGCCTGGATCCACACCGCACTCGGCTCTGGAAACACCATATATTTT CAWIHTALGSGNTIYF
TRBJ2-7 many TRBV29-1 TRBD2 TGCAGCGTGGGGACTAGCGCTACGGGCGAGCAGTACTTC CSVGTSATGEQYF